This T cell receptor beta chain is drawn from a study of blood T cells in healthy people across ages. Study observations and caveats: The unknown donor CMV status may have confounded expanded clonotype changes.

The V gene's germline CDR1 is SGDLS and CDR2 YYNGEE. Unmatched junction bases numbered 8, after V lost 0 bases and J lost 5 bases. The CDR3 covers 16 residues. It was with a sample-barcoded 5' primer and a J-beta primer mix that a second PCR of roughly 7 to 12 cycles was run. The template-switch adaptor, which had 12 random nucleotides, put a tag on each cDNA molecule. MiXCR, run by TCRdb on the 5' RACE reads, gives a single entry per CDR3 protein. The sample lists some 1,800,000 distinct CDR3 sequences, 30% to 40% seen once, with roughly 24% in the top ten. As to this clonotype: What it recognizes is unknown.

Individuals who donated were healthy Caucasians from Russia aged about 6 to 100. Each sample yielded at least 6 million isolated PBMCs. The origin of this receptor is a human donor in good health. This chain uses TRBV9 with TRBJ1-2; TRBD1 matches at 9 bases. The specimen was blood. DNA for the CDR3: TGTGCCAGCAGCGTAGACGGCACAGGGGGCCGATATGGCTACACCTTC. Translation: CASSVDGTGGRYGYTF.